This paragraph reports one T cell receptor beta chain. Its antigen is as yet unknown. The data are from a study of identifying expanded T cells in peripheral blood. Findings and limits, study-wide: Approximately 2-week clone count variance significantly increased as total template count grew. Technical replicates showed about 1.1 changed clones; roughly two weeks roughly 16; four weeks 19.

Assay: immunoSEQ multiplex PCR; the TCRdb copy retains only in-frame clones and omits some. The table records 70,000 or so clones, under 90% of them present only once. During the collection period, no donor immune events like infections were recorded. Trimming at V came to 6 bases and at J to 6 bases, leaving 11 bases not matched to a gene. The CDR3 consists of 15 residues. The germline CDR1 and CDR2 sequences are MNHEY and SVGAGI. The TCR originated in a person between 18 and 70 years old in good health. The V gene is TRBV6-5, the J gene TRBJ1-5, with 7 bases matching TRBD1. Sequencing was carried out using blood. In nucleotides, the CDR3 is TGTGCCAGCAGCCCCGACAGGGAGGGAACTCAGCCCCAGCATTTT. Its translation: CASSPDREGTQPQHF.